This T cell receptor beta chain was retrieved from a study of shared clonotypes between healthy human individuals. The overall study: Each donor contributed plates that comprised three CD4 naive, three CD4 memory, two CD8 naive and one CD8 memory.

The table came from immunoSEQ multiplex PCR; TCRdb's copy has only in-frame clones and leaves some out. The table includes about 2.4 million clones, under 95% detected once. V was clipped by 2 bases and J by 7 bases, with 17 bases between them. Per germline, CDR1 SGHAT and CDR2 FQNNGV. This CDR3 contains 16 residues. About this clone itself: Its antigen remains unidentified.

Study-level findings and limits: How much donors shared clonotypes was expected to be affected by sequencing depth. As a rule, naive subsets had a larger estimated richness than memory subsets. It was the few donors that limited the genetic and exposure-history diversity represented.

The sequencing input was naive CD4+ T cells from PBMCs. Subset described: CD45RA+ positively selected. This TCR derives from a man aged 18 to 29 in good health. Some clones in this sample may be carry-over from other donors' samples. The chain is built from TRBV11-2 and TRBJ1-4, with a possible D match to TRBD1 (6 bases). For the CDR3, the DNA is TGTGCCAGCAGCTTAATCCGGCTGCGAGGGGGTGAAAAACTGTTTTTT. It codes for CASSLIRLRGGEKLFF.